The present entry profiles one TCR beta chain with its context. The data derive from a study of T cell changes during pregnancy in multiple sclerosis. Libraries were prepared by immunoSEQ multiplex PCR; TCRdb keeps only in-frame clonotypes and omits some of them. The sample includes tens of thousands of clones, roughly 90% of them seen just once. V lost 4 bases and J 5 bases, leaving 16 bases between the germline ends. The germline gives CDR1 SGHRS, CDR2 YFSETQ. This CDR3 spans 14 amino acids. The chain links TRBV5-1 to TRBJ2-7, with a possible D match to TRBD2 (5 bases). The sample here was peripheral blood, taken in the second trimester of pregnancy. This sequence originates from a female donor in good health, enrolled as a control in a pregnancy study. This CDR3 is CASSDGLRIDEQYF. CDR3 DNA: TGCGCCAGCAGCGACGGACTGAGAATCGACGAGCAGTACTTC.